Following are 16 T cell receptor beta chains from one sample sequenced in a study of T cell clonality in common variable immunodeficiency (dated by TCRdb to between 2014 and 2016). The library was produced with the immunoSEQ multiplex PCR assay. This is the immuneACCESS table as TCRdb keeps it, with only in-frame sequences that have V and J called. A part of the clones is gone; compared with another copy, unresolved V genes explain less than half, and the rest is unexplained. The data for this sample show roughly 40,000 clones, each detected more than once. The ten biggest clones cover over 1.3% of the sample. The sequencing input was peripheral blood mononuclear cells. These receptors were taken from a person between 18 and 75 years old in good health.

This clone was recorded at least ten times. With the read ending 3 residues before the CDR3 end, the germline J gene is used to fill in that end. V is TRBV28 and J is TRBJ2-7, with D uncertain. Trimming cost V 3 bases and J 1 base, with 7 bases left between them. The CDR3 consists of 13 residues. Germline lookup yields CDR1 MDHEN and CDR2 SYDVKM. The CDR3: CASSLGQSYEQYF. Incomplete CDR3 DNA: TGTGCCAGCAGTTTGGGCCAGTCCTACGAG.

At least ten counts were recorded for this clone. This chain's CDR3 is CSARVRNSPLHF. CDR3 DNA (partial): TGCAGTGCTAGAGTCCGGAATTCACCC. V and J are TRBV20-1 and TRBJ1-6; D gene ambiguous. The CDR3 is cut off 3 residues early in the read; its end comes from the germline J gene. V was cut by 1 base and J by 7 bases, with 5 bases left in between. CDR1 is DFQATT and CDR2 is SNEGSKA in the germline V gene (reference sequence). This CDR3 comprises 12 residues.

There are a few counts of this clone. The read is 3 residues too short to cover the CDR3 end, so that end is filled in from the germline J gene. The chain couples TRBV7-7 to TRBJ1-5, with 7 bases lining up with TRBD1. CDR3 length equals 16 residues. Germline assignment: CDR1 SSHAT and CDR2 FNYEAQ (reference sequence). CDR3 DNA, as far as it was read: TGTACTAGCAGCTTGTATAGGACAGGCTCACAAGAGCCC. It encodes CTSSLYRTGSQEP. The complete CDR3 reads CTSSLYRTGSQEPQHF.

Many counts were recorded for this clone. Read coverage stops 3 residues before the CDR3 terminus; the germline J gene supplies the remainder. The V gene is TRBV19, the J gene TRBJ1-1; 8 nucleotides match TRBD1. The germline CDR1 and CDR2 sequences are LNHDA and SQIVND (reference sequence). The CDR3 contains 13 residues. Trimming took 7 bases from V and 4 from J; bases not matched to a gene: 5. CDR3 DNA (partial): TGTGCCAGTATCAGGACAGGGAGCACTGAA. Translating gives CASIRTGSTE. The CDR3 in its entirety is CASIRTGSTEAFF. The entire variable domain, with the rest obtained from reference TRBV19 and TRBJ1-1, is as follows: DGGITQSPKYLFRKEGQNVTLSCEQNLNHDAMYWYRQDPGQGLRLIYYSQIVNDFQKGDIAEGYSVSREKKESFPLTVTSAQKNPTAFYLCASIRTGSTEAFFGQGTRLTVV.

A word on this clone: The read terminates 3 residues before the CDR3 end, so the remaining end is supplied by the germline J gene. The chain has TRBV11-3 and TRBJ2-7; no clear D. V was trimmed by 1 base and J by 6 bases, leaving 7 bases between them. Germline CDR1 and CDR2: SGHNT and YENEEA. CDR3 length: 12 amino acids. The CDR3 bases that were read are TGTGCCAGCAGCTTAGGTTACGGCGAG. Translated, it gives CASSLGYGE. The whole CDR3 protein reads CASSLGYGEQYF.

This clone was counted only a few times. The read ends 3 residues shy of where the CDR3 ends; the end is completed using the germline J gene. This rearrangement joins TRBV20-1 to TRBJ2-1; 8 bases agree with TRBD2. Germline CDR1 reads DFQATT; CDR2 reads SNEGSKA (reference sequence). This CDR3 comprises 15 residues. Trimming removed 5 bases from V and 1 base from J; junction bases left unmatched: 7. The CDR3 bases that were read are TGCAGTGCTGAAATAGCGGGAAGGTCCTACAATGAG. It encodes CSAEIAGRSYNE. The entire CDR3 is CSAEIAGRSYNEQFF.

Remarks on this clone: The CDR3 goes on 3 residues after the read ends, and that part is filled in from the germline J gene. This rearrangement joins TRBV19 to TRBJ1-2; tentative D call: TRBD1 (6 bases). Germline CDR1 is LNHDA and CDR2 is SQIVND (reference sequence). The CDR3 contains 15 residues. The CDR3 spells CASSIGGGGGNDYTF. CDR3 bases read: TGTGCCAGTAGTATTGGGGGAGGGGGAGGCAATGAC.

This clone has ten or more counts. The read ends 3 residues shy of where the CDR3 ends; the end is completed using the germline J gene. The rearrangement links TRBV20-1 to TRBJ2-3; TRBD2 matches at 8 bases. This CDR3 is built from 16 residues. The V gene's germline CDR1 is DFQATT and CDR2 SNEGSKA (reference sequence). CDR3 in amino acids: CNGASGSFGRTDTQYF. The CDR3 bases that were read are TGCAATGGAGCCAGCGGGAGTTTTGGGCGCACAGATACG.

This clone was seen a few times. The read gets to within 3 residues of the CDR3 end, and the germline J gene fills in the rest. The chain combines TRBV5-1 with TRBJ2-1, with 11 bases aligning to TRBD2. Germline V CDR1 and CDR2: SGHRS, YFSETQ. V trimming: 1 base; J trimming: 7 bases; junction bases outside the gene matches: 16. The CDR3 has 19 residues. CDR3 sequence: CASSLQRGLAGGLGNEQFF. The sequenced CDR3 bases are TGCGCCAGCAGCTTGCAAAGGGGTCTAGCGGGAGGTTTAGGGAATGAG.

This clone has ten or more counts. The CDR3 extends 3 residues past the end of the read, so its final part is completed from the germline J gene. This chain links TRBV12-5 with TRBJ2-1; TRBD2 matches at 14 bases. Trimming removed 4 bases from V and 6 bases from J; junction bases left unmatched: 2. This CDR3 spans 15 amino acids. The germline V gene encodes CDR1 LGHNT and CDR2 FRNRAP. CDR3 DNA, as far as it was read: TGTGCTAGTGGTTCCGGGACTAGCGGGAGCAATGAG. Amino acid sequence: CASGSGTSGSNE. From start to end, the CDR3 is CASGSGTSGSNEQFF.

This clone has at least ten counts. The read comes to an end 3 residues before the CDR3 does, leaving the germline J gene to fill in the end. The rearrangement uses TRBV20-1 and TRBJ2-3, with 11 bases aligning to TRBD2. V shed 8 bases, J shed 2 bases, and the junction held 3 bases outside the gene matches. There are 13 residues in the CDR3. Germline CDR1 reads DFQATT; CDR2 reads SNEGSKA (reference sequence). CDR3 bases read: TGCAGTAGGACTAGCGGGTCCACAGATACG. Its translation is CSRTSGSTDT. The complete CDR3 sequence is CSRTSGSTDTQYF.

This clone was recorded at least ten times. From the germline J gene comes the end of the CDR3, since the read stops 3 residues before it. V gene TRBV19 combines with J gene TRBJ1-2, with TRBD1 as a possible D gene (6 bases). The ends were cut back, 9 bases at V and 4 bases at J, with 12 bases in the middle. Germline V lookup: CDR1 LNHDA, CDR2 SQIVND (reference sequence). The CDR3 runs to 12 residues. CDR3 region: CASFGQFYGYTF. CDR3 bases read: TGTGCCAGCTTTGGACAGTTCTATGGC.

In this sample, this clone turned up many times. The read terminates 3 residues before the CDR3 end, so the remaining end is supplied by the germline J gene. The genes are TRBV19 and TRBJ2-2; 10 bases are shared with TRBD1. V was pared by 10 bases and J by 5 bases, with 7 bases of the junction left unmatched. CDR1 and CDR2 (germline): LNHDA, SQIVND (reference sequence). CDR3 length equals 14 residues. The sequenced CDR3 bases are TGTGCCATAGACAGGGGGCAGGGAACCGGGGAG. This codes for CAIDRGQGTGE. The whole CDR3 sequence reads CAIDRGQGTGELFF.

This clone was seen ten or more times. From the germline J gene comes the end of the CDR3, since the read stops 3 residues before it. The V gene is TRBV5-5, the J gene TRBJ2-5; tentative D call: TRBD2 (6 bases). Trimming removed 0 bases at V and 4 bases at J, with 13 bases between. This CDR3 spans 15 amino acids. CDR1 and CDR2 from the germline V gene are SGHKS and YYEKEE (reference sequence). The CDR3 loop is CASSLGRGSLETQYF. The CDR3 bases that were read are TGTGCCAGCAGCTTGGGGCGGGGTAGCTTAGAGACC.

There are many counts of this clone. The sequenced fragment ends 3 residues before the CDR3 boundary, so the rest is inferred from the germline J gene. This CDR3 is also generated by other DNA sequences in the sample. The chain couples TRBV5-1 to TRBJ1-2; 8 bases fit TRBD1. There are 15 residues in the CDR3. V lost 4 bases, J lost 0 bases, and 5 bases stayed unmatched. Germline assignment: CDR1 SGHRS and CDR2 YFSETQ. The CDR3 reads CASSATGGANYGYTF. The covered CDR3 bases are TGCGCCAGCAGCGCCACAGGGGGGGCTAACTATGGC.

This clone occurred many times. The read ends 3 residues shy of where the CDR3 ends; the end is completed using the germline J gene. The chain employs TRBV5-6 and TRBJ2-7, with a tentative D call TRBD2 (5 bases). Trimming took off 4 bases at V and 3 bases at J, with 14 bases between the two ends. The germline gives CDR1 SGHDT, CDR2 YYEEEE. The CDR3 runs 14 residues. The chain's CDR3 is CASSPQAGGYEQYF. CDR3 DNA (partial): TGTGCCAGCAGCCCCCAGGCGGGCGGCTACGAG.